This T cell receptor (beta chain) was captured by sequencing in a study of CD8+ T cells in alopecia areata. The V segment lost 8 bases and the J segment 3 bases; nucleotides outside the gene matches: 4. CDR1 is FNHDT, CDR2 SITEND, per germline (reference sequence). The CDR3 loop spans 13 amino acids. Study results and caveats: TCR sharing was clearer in mice than between patients, perhaps partly owing to patient HLA diversity. Especially in alopecia totalis/universalis, lesional scalp showed greater clonality than normal scalp did.

Extraction and reverse transcription of RNA yielded cDNA as the sequencing template. The protocol was immunoSEQ multiplex PCR, while the TCRdb copy is restricted to in-frame clones and leaves out a portion. The specimen has roughly 120,000 clones, none found just once. The table lists this clone with a few counts. What it binds is unknown. The genes are named according to mouse. The read ends 4 residues before the CDR3 terminus; that terminus is restored from the germline J gene. This chain connects TRBV19 to TRBJ2-1; the match to TRBD1 covers 8 bases. The receptor was isolated from a C3H/HeJ mouse with alopecia areata. For this strain, the MHC haplotype corresponds to H2-k. The specimen sequenced was lesional skin. The CDR3 loop reads CASQGALYAEQFF. The sequenced CDR3 bases are TGTGCCAGTCAGGGGGCGCTCTATGCT.